One sample yielded the 8 T cell receptor beta chains listed below, sequenced in a study of neoadjuvant nivolumab and ipilimumab in lung cancer. TCRdb keeps only in-frame clones here, not all; method: immunoSEQ multiplex PCR. Of 10,000 or so clones listed, 60% to 80% are singletons. The starting material was tumor tissue, obtained after neoadjuvant nivolumab, alone or with ipilimumab, at or shortly before surgery. These receptors came from an adult with non-small cell lung cancer.

This chain joins TRBV6-1 and TRBJ2-7, with TRBD2 matching over 11 bases. Germline trimming cut 6 bases from V and 0 bases from J; bases unmatched to any gene: 13. Germline CDR1 reads MNHNS; CDR2 reads SASEGT. The CDR3 consists of 18 residues. The CDR3 sequence is CASSERLAGGTTSYEQYF. The CDR3 coding sequence is TGTGCCAGCAGCGAAAGGCTAGCGGGAGGCACGACCTCCTACGAGCAGTACTTC.

V gene TRBV9 combines with J gene TRBJ2-1; TRBD2 matches at 9 bases. CDR3 size: 17 residues. Trimming took 0 bases from V and 6 from J; bases not matched to a gene: 10. Germline V gene lookup returns CDR1 SGDLS and CDR2 YYNGEE. CDR3 DNA sequence: TGTGCCAGCAGCGTAGAGGCCCGAGCGGGGGGCTTCAATGAGCAGTTCTTC. This translates into CASSVEARAGGFNEQFF.

This clone was counted once. The rearrangement links TRBV5-1 to TRBJ1-2; weak D call: TRBD1 (5 bases). V gave up 6 bases and J gave up 4 bases, with 16 bases separating them. The CDR3 is made up of 14 amino acids. CDR1 and CDR2 (germline): SGHRS, YFSETQ. CDR3: CASTPRGTGYGYTF. In nucleotides, the CDR3 is TGCGCCAGCACCCCCCGAGGGACTGGCTATGGCTACACCTTC.

The CDR3 sequence is CASSMRRQFLSSDTQYF. DNA of the CDR3: TGTGCCAGTAGTATGCGGCGACAGTTCCTCTCTAGTGATACGCAGTATTTT. This chain joins TRBV19 and TRBJ2-3, with D possibly TRBD1 on 5 matching bases. In germline, CDR1 is LNHDA, CDR2 SQIVND (reference sequence). V was cut by 3 bases and J by 6 bases, with 22 bases left in between. The CDR3 spans 17 residues.

This clone has a handful of counts. This rearrangement joins TRBV6-5 to TRBJ2-7, with 7 bases fitting TRBD1. J lost 1 base, V lost 0 bases, and 6 bases had no gene match. The CDR3 has 16 residues. Per germline, CDR1 MNHEY and CDR2 SVGAGI. The CDR3 loop reads CASSYSAGRGSYEQYF. The CDR3, as DNA: TGTGCCAGCAGTTACTCGGCCGGCAGGGGGTCCTACGAGCAGTACTTC.

The chain joins TRBV5-1 to TRBJ1-5, with D uncertain. V gave up 2 bases and J gave up 6 bases, with 6 bases separating them. In germline, CDR1 is SGHRS, CDR2 YFSETQ. The CDR3 has 12 residues. The CDR3 sequence is CASSLLGQPQHF. The CDR3 nucleotides are TGCGCCAGCAGCTTATTGGGTCAGCCCCAGCATTTT.

The rearrangement joins TRBV10-2 to TRBJ2-3; D call uncertain. CDR1 is WSHSY and CDR2 is SAAADI in the germline V gene. CDR3 length: 13 residues. V lost 7 bases to trimming and J lost 1 base, with 9 bases between them. The CDR3 protein is CASNAPGTDTQYF. CDR3 bases: TGCGCCAGCAATGCCCCGGGCACAGATACGCAGTATTTT.

The rearrangement joins TRBV6-5 to TRBJ2-7, with no clear D. The CDR3 totals 15 residues. CDR1 is MNHEY, CDR2 SVGAGI, per germline. V dropped 4 bases and J dropped 4 bases, with 17 bases sitting between them. The CDR3 DNA sequence: TGTGCCAGCAGTTCACTGGGCCCAATGCGGTACGAGCAGTACTTC. Protein product: CASSSLGPMRYEQYF.